This TCR beta chain was identified in a study of cytomegalovirus exposure and HLA in healthy donors. The wider study: Of around 400 genotyped donors, roughly 81% grouped in the Caucasian-associated ancestry cluster. The study's findings and limits: Within a later analysis, the majority of CMV-associated TCR beta chains appeared HLA-restricted. Later, an analysis showed that TCR beta chains associated with HLA were more clonally expanded than others that were equally common. It was reported in a later analysis that an Asian-associated ancestry cluster showed fewer N-insertions than the roughly 710-donor mean.

Trimming stripped 5 bases from V and 7 bases from J, with 14 bases between. Germline V gene sequence: CDR1 MNHEY, CDR2 SVGAGI. This CDR3 spans 13 amino acids. To note about this clone: Its specificity is not known.

In the PCR, 60 Vbeta and 13 Jbeta primers were used. The assay was immunoSEQ multiplex PCR, and TCRdb's table has in-frame clones only and misses some. Of some 110,000 clones listed, 60% to 75% were seen once; the top ten hold around 4%. This chain links TRBV6-5 with TRBJ1-2; a weak D match, TRBD1 (5 bases). Source material: PBMCs. The source is a woman aged 50 to 60 in good health and CMV-seropositive. CDR3 sequence: CASSLTGGGGYTF. CDR3 DNA: TGTGCCAGCAGTCTTACCGGCGGGGGTGGCTACACCTTC.